The 2 T cell receptor beta chains reported below all come from one sample, sequenced in a study of blood T cell repertoires in COVID-19. Assay: immunoSEQ multiplex PCR; the TCRdb copy retains only in-frame clones and omits some. This table has 250,000 to 350,000 clones, 80% to 95% appearing once. Sequenced sample: PBMCs or T cells enriched from blood (not recorded which). These receptors came from a woman aged 25 to 39 who had recovered from COVID-19.

The chain has TRBV28 and TRBJ1-3; D uncertain. The CDR3 has 14 amino acids. The germline V and J ends were trimmed by 4 bases and 3 bases, with 10 bases remaining between them. Germline values: CDR1 MDHEN, CDR2 SYDVKM. CDR3 protein: CASSSRRDGNTIYF. The CDR3 bases are TGTGCCAGCAGTTCCCGCCGGGATGGAAACACCATATATTTT.

The V gene is TRBV27, the J gene TRBJ1-5; unclear D gene. V shed 3 bases and J shed 5 bases, with 11 bases lying between them. CDR3 length: 14 amino acids. Germline loops: CDR1 MNHEY, CDR2 SMNVEV (reference sequence). This chain's CDR3 is CASSFLGGDQPQHF. The CDR3 nucleotides read TGTGCCAGCAGTTTTTTAGGCGGGGATCAGCCCCAGCATTTT.